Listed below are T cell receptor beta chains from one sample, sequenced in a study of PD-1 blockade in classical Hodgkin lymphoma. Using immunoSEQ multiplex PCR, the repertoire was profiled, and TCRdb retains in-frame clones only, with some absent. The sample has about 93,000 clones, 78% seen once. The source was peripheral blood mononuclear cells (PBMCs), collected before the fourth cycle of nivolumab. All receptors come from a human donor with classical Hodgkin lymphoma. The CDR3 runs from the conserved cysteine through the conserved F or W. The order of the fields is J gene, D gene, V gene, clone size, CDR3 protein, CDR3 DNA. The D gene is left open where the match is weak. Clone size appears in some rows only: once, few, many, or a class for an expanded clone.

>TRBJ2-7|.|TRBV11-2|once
CASRYGYEQYF
TGTGCCAGCAGGTACGGCTACGAGCAGTACTTC
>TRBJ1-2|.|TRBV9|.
CASSVGGGGNYGYTF
TGTGCCAGCAGCGTAGGCGGAGGGGGGAACTATGGCTACACCTTC
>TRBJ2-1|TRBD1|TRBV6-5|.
CACQGASEQFF
TGTGCCTGCCAGGGGGCCAGTGAGCAGTTCTTC
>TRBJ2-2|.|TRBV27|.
CASSRARGAGTGELFF
TGTGCCAGCAGTAGGGCCCGGGGGGCAGGCACCGGGGAGCTGTTTTTT
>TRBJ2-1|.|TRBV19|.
CASSIGWGFYYNEQFF
TGTGCCAGTAGTATTGGTTGGGGTTTTTACTACAATGAGCAGTTCTTC
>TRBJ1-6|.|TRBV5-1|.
CASSLGEEHSPLHF
TGCGCCAGCAGCTTGGGTGAGGAACATTCACCCCTCCACTTT
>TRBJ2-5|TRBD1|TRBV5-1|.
CASSSTGVPQETQYF
TGCGCCAGCAGCTCGACAGGGGTTCCCCAAGAGACCCAGTACTTC
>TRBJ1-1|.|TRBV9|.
CASSEGQNTEAFF
TGTGCCAGCAGCGAGGGACAGAACACTGAAGCTTTCTTT
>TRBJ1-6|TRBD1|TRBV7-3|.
CASSLSGQGNSPLHF
TGTGCCAGCAGCTTGTCGGGACAGGGGAATTCACCCCTCCACTTT
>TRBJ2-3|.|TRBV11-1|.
CASSLRGRADTQYF
TGTGCCAGCAGCCTCCGGGGGCGGGCAGATACGCAGTATTTT
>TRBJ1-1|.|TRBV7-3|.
CASSLSARNTEAFF
TGTGCCAGCAGCTTATCGGCCCGGAACACTGAAGCTTTCTTT
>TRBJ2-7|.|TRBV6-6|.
CASSYSRDSYEQYF
TGTGCCAGCAGTTACTCACGGGACTCCTACGAGCAGTACTTC
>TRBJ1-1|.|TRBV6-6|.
CASILLGLGTEAFF
TGTGCCAGCATCCTCCTGGGGTTGGGCACTGAAGCTTTCTTT
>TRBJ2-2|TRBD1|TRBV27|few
CASRGQGGTGELFF
TGTGCCAGCAGGGGACAGGGAGGCACCGGGGAGCTGTTTTTT
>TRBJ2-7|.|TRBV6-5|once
CASRRGVPGTYEQYF
TGTGCCAGCAGACGTGGTGTGCCAGGGACCTACGAGCAGTACTTC
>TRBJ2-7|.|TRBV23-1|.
CASSQSTRIPSSYEQYF
TGCGCCAGCAGTCAATCGACCCGAATCCCGAGCTCCTACGAGCAGTACTTC
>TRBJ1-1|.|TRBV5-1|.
CASSLTQWNTEAFF
TGCGCCAGCAGCTTGACTCAATGGAACACTGAAGCTTTCTTT
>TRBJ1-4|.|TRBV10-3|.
CAISESDGATNEKLFF
TGTGCCATCAGTGAGTCCGATGGAGCAACTAATGAAAAACTGTTTTTT
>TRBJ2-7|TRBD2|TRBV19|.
CASAPVGGRDEQYF
TGTGCCAGCGCCCCGGTCGGGGGGAGGGACGAGCAGTACTTC
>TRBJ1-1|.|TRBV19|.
CASSILLNTEAFF
TGTGCCAGTAGTATACTATTGAACACTGAAGCTTTCTTT
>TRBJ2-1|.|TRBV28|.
CAAGNNEQFF
TGTGCCGCAGGAAACAATGAGCAGTTCTTC
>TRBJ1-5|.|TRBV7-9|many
CASSFTRDQPQHF
TGTGCCAGCAGCTTCACAAGGGATCAGCCCCAGCATTTT
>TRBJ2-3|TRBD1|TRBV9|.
CASSAGQGPPTDTQYF
TGTGCCAGCAGCGCGGGACAGGGGCCCCCCACAGATACGCAGTATTTT
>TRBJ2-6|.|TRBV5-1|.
CASSLGTGSGANVLTF
TGCGCCAGCAGCTTGGGAACAGGGTCTGGGGCCAACGTCCTGACTTTC
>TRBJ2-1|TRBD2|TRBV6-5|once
CASSRASGRFREQFF
TGTGCCAGCAGCCGAGCTAGCGGGAGGTTTCGGGAGCAGTTCTTC
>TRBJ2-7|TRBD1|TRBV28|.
CASSSPHRGEQYF
TGTGCCAGCAGTTCCCCCCACAGGGGTGAACAGTACTTC
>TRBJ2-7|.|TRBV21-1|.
CASSKGDSGGPLSYEQYF
TGTGCCAGCAGCAAAGGGGATAGCGGGGGGCCCCTAAGCTACGAGCAGTACTTC
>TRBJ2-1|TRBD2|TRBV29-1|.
CSVVLAGASYNEQFF
TGCAGCGTAGTACTAGCGGGAGCCTCCTACAATGAGCAGTTCTTC
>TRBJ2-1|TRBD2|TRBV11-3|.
CASSLAGLAGGINEQFF
TGTGCCAGCAGCTTAGCGGGACTAGCGGGAGGCATCAATGAGCAGTTCTTC
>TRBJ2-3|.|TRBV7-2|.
CASSPYRGTDTQYF
TGTGCCAGCAGCCCGTACAGGGGCACAGATACGCAGTATTTT
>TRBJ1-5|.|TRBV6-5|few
CASRFGTDSNQPQHF
TGTGCCAGCAGATTCGGGACGGATAGCAATCAGCCCCAGCATTTT
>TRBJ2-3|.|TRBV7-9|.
CASSLPSWDTQYF
TGTGCCAGCAGCTTACCTAGTTGGGATACGCAGTATTTT
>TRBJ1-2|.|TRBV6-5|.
CASSSPTGFAYGYTF
TGTGCCAGCAGTTCCCCTACAGGGTTCGCTTATGGCTACACCTTC
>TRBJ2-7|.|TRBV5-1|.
CASSLGVAGSSEQYF
TGCGCCAGCAGCTTGGGGGTCGCAGGGTCGAGCGAGCAGTACTTC
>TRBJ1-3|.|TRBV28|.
CASSLTGNTIYF
TGTGCCAGCAGTTTAACGGGAAACACCATATATTTT
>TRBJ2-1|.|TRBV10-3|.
CAISGGPGNEQFF
TGTGCCATCAGTGGCGGACCCGGCAATGAGCAGTTCTTC
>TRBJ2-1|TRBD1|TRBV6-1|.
CASSELDRGRRYEQFF
TGTGCCAGCAGTGAACTGGACAGGGGGCGTCGATATGAGCAGTTCTTC
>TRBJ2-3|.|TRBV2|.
CASSVEGGVTDTQYF
TGTGCCAGCAGTGTTGAAGGGGGGGTCACAGATACGCAGTATTTT
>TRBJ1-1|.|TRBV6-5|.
CASSMNTEAFF
TGTGCCAGCAGTATGAACACTGAAGCTTTCTTT
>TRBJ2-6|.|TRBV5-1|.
CASSASTGANVLTF
TGCGCCAGCAGCGCTAGCACTGGGGCCAACGTCCTGACTTTC
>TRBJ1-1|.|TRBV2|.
CASLRGVNTEAFF
TGTGCCAGCCTACGGGGGGTGAACACTGAAGCTTTCTTT
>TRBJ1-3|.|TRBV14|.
CASSATRGGNTIYF
TGTGCCAGCAGCGCAACGAGGGGTGGAAACACCATATATTTT